The 24 T cell receptor beta chains below all came from one sample that was sequenced in a study of T cells in tuberculosis. TCRdb keeps only in-frame clones here, not all; method: immunoSEQ multiplex PCR. The sample lists more than 45,000 clones, approximately 91% seen once, with 21% in the top ten. Cells were sorted from thawed PBMC rested overnight and stained with GMM-loaded CD1B tetramer, viability dye and anti-CD3. The lipid loaded on the CD1B tetramers was C32 glucose monomycolate from Rhodococcus equi. Sequences were obtained from CD1b-GMM tetramer-negative cells sorted from PBMCs. Receptor source: an adult woman with latent tuberculosis.

The rearrangement links TRBV7-9 to TRBJ1-4; D perhaps matches TRBD1 (5 bases). CDR1 and CDR2 (germline): SEHNR, FQNEAQ (reference sequence). The CDR3 length is 15 residues. Trimming took 3 bases from V and 3 from J, leaving 11 bases between them. The CDR3 bases are TGTGCCAGCAGCTTGAGACAGTTCGCTAATGAAAAACTGTTTTTT. It codes for CASSLRQFANEKLFF.

The chain combines TRBV10-1 with TRBJ1-4; D not resolved. Germline lookup yields CDR1 WNHNN and CDR2 SYGVQD (reference sequence). Trimming cost V 8 bases and J 8 bases, with 27 bases left between them. This CDR3 is 17 amino acids long. The CDR3 bases are TGCGCCAGCCTGACGAGGAGGCCTGAAGTTCAGTTGGAAAAACTGTTTTTT. Residues: CASLTRRPEVQLEKLFF.

The chain is built from TRBV12-5 and TRBJ1-5; perhaps TRBD1 as D (6 bases). Deletions cut 7 bases from V and 3 bases from J, with 10 bases between. The germline gives CDR1 LGHNT, CDR2 FRNRAP. The CDR3 is 13 amino acids. CDR3 loop: CASARQANQPQHF. The CDR3, as DNA: TGTGCTAGTGCCCGACAGGCCAATCAGCCCCAGCATTTT.

The genes are TRBV30 and TRBJ1-5; D unclear. From germline, CDR1 is GTSNPN and CDR2 SVGIG (reference sequence). V was shortened by 0 bases and J by 4 bases, with 10 bases between the two germline ends. The CDR3 length is 14 residues. The CDR3 DNA reads TGTGCCTGGAGTGTACTGCCAGGTAATCAGCCCCAGCATTTT. It specifies CAWSVLPGNQPQHF.

The CDR3 region has the DNA TGTGCCACCCGCGAAAATAGACAGCCCCAGCATTTT. It translates to CATRENRQPQHF. The rearrangement joins TRBV28 to TRBJ1-5, with no clear D. Trimming left V 10 bases short and J 7 bases short, with 14 bases between. The CDR3 is 12 residues long. Germline CDR1 reads MDHEN; CDR2 reads SYDVKM. The whole variable domain, filled in from reference TRBV28 and TRBJ1-5, reads DVKVTQSSRYLVKRTGEKVFLECVQDMDHENMFWYRQDPGLGLRLIYFSYDVKMKEKGDIPEGYSVSREKKERFSLILESASTNQTSMYLCATRENRQPQHFGDGTRLSIL.

This clone was seen a single time. CDR3: CASSQDWAGTGQPQHF. For the CDR3, the DNA is TGCGCCAGCAGCCAAGATTGGGCAGGGACAGGGCAGCCCCAGCATTTT. V usage is TRBV4-3 and J usage is TRBJ1-5, with 9 bases matching TRBD1. Germline V gene sequence: CDR1 LGHNA, CDR2 YSLEER. The V gene end was trimmed by 0 bases and the J gene end by 7 bases; junction bases not matched to a gene: 7. The CDR3 extends over 16 amino acids.

The chain joins TRBV14 to TRBJ1-2, with D perhaps matching TRBD1 (5 bases). The length of the CDR3 is 20 residues. Germline V gene sequence: CDR1 SGHDN, CDR2 FVKESK. Trimming removed 5 bases at V and 0 bases at J, with 28 bases between. The CDR3 spells CASSKTAGGRRVLTNYGYTF. CDR3 bases: TGTGCCAGCAGCAAAACGGCGGGGGGTCGGCGCGTACTTACTAACTATGGCTACACCTTC. Looking up the rest from reference TRBV14 and TRBJ1-2 gives the full variable domain: EAGVTQFPSHSVIEKGQTVTLRCDPISGHDNLYWYRRVMGKEIKFLLHFVKESKQDESGMPNNRFLAERTGGTYSTLKVQPAELEDSGVYFCASSKTAGGRRVLTNYGYTFGSGTRLTVV.

This chain joins TRBV10-3 and TRBJ2-5, with 8 bases fitting TRBD1. The DNA end is a closer match to TRBJ2-7, so the J assignment may be wrong. The CDR3 is made up of 14 amino acids. Per the germline V gene, CDR1 is ENHRY and CDR2 is SYGVKD. The DNA of the CDR3 is TGTGCCATCAGTGGGGGGAGACAGGGGTACGAGCAGTACTTC. This gives the protein CAISGGRQGYEQYF.

The rearrangement uses TRBV19 and TRBJ2-1; 10 bases map to TRBD2. The germline V gene has CDR1 LNHDA and CDR2 SQIVND (reference sequence). The CDR3 consists of 15 residues. V lost 6 bases, J lost 4 bases, and 6 bases stayed unmatched. This CDR3 is CASRSTSGDYNEQFF. The CDR3 DNA follows: TGTGCCAGTAGATCAACTAGCGGGGATTACAATGAGCAGTTCTTC.

CDR3 nucleotide sequence: TGTGCCAGCGGGACAGGGCTCGAAAAACTGTTTTTT. It codes for CASGTGLEKLFF. V usage is TRBV18 and J usage is TRBJ1-4; the match to TRBD1 covers 9 bases. CDR1 is KGHSH, CDR2 LQKENI, per germline. This CDR3 region has 12 residues. V lost 8 bases to trimming and J lost 8 bases; unmatched junction nucleotides: 3.

The chain combines TRBV7-9 with TRBJ1-1; 7 bases align to TRBD1. V dropped 3 bases and J dropped 4; count of bases not matched to a gene: 8. Germline V lookup: CDR1 SEHNR, CDR2 FQNEAQ (reference sequence). This CDR3 comprises 15 residues. Here the CDR3 reads CASSLNRGRATEAFF. CDR3 in DNA: TGTGCCAGCAGCTTGAACAGGGGTAGGGCCACTGAAGCTTTCTTT. Complete variable domain (other parts from reference TRBV7-9 and TRBJ1-1): DTGVSQNPRHKITKRGQNVTFRCDPISEHNRLYWYRQTLGQGPEFLTYFQNEAQLEKSRLLSDRFSAERPKGSFSTLEIQRTEQGDSAMYLCASSLNRGRATEAFFGQGTRLTVV.

This chain links TRBV4-3 with TRBJ2-1; possibly TRBD2 for D (5 bases). The length of the CDR3 is 16 residues. The ends were cut back, 0 bases at V and 0 bases at J, with 9 bases in the middle. Germline V gene lookup returns CDR1 LGHNA and CDR2 YSLEER. The CDR3 region is CASSQESSGSYNEQFF. As DNA, the CDR3 is TGCGCCAGCAGCCAAGAATCGAGCGGCTCCTACAATGAGCAGTTCTTC.

The chain is built from TRBV6-5 and TRBJ2-1; D is uncertain. Germline V lookup: CDR1 MNHEY, CDR2 SVGAGI. Trimming pared 6 bases from V and 2 bases from J, leaving 14 bases between. CDR3 length: 15 residues. DNA of the CDR3: TGTGCCAGCAGCCAAGGCGGAACACCCTACAATGAGCAGTTCTTC. It is translated as CASSQGGTPYNEQFF.

The CDR3 reads CASSLWRGTALEKLFF. The CDR3 bases are TGTGCCAGCAGCCTCTGGCGCGGGACAGCTCTTGAAAAACTGTTTTTT. J is TRBJ1-4 and V is TRBV7-9; 7 bases agree with TRBD1. This CDR3 has 16 amino acids. Losses at the gene ends were 5 bases for V and 7 bases for J; bases not matched to a gene: 13. The germline V gene has CDR1 SEHNR and CDR2 FQNEAQ (reference sequence).

The chain joins TRBV29-1 to TRBJ1-2, with 9 bases matching TRBD1. With 2 bases clipped from V and 6 bases from J, the junction kept 4 bases outside the gene matches. Looked up from germline, CDR1 is SQVTM and CDR2 is ANQGSEA. This CDR3 has 13 amino acids. CDR3 sequence reads: CSVERDRADGYTF. In DNA, the CDR3 is TGCAGCGTTGAACGGGACAGGGCTGATGGCTACACCTTC.

This chain links TRBV6-1 with TRBJ1-5; 7 bases map to TRBD1. Unmatched junction bases numbered 6, after V lost 5 bases and J lost 2 bases. The CDR3 loop spans 15 amino acids. Per the germline V gene, CDR1 is MNHNS and CDR2 is SASEGT. CDR3 amino acids: CASSPRDSGNQPQHF. The CDR3 coding sequence is TGTGCCAGCAGTCCCCGGGACAGCGGCAATCAGCCCCAGCATTTT.

The chain is built from TRBV19 and TRBJ1-1; D remains unclear. The CDR3 is 13 amino acids. The germline gives CDR1 LNHDA, CDR2 SQIVND (reference sequence). Trimming removed 5 bases from V and 1 base from J, with 8 bases in between. CDR3 region: CASSPRGNTEAFF. CDR3 bases: TGTGCCAGTAGTCCGCGGGGGAACACTGAAGCTTTCTTT.

The chain recombines TRBV29-1 with TRBJ1-1; D gene unclear. Germline V gene data show CDR1 as SQVTM and CDR2 as ANQGSEA. V was clipped by 5 bases and J by 6 bases, with 13 bases between them. This CDR3 has 12 residues. In DNA, the CDR3 is TGCAGCGTTATGAGCGGAGGTTCTGAAGCTTTCTTT. Translated, it gives CSVMSGGSEAFF. Full variable domain (outside the CDR3, taken from reference TRBV29-1 and TRBJ1-1): SAVISQKPSRDICQRGTSLTIQCQVDSQVTMMFWYRQQPGQSLTLIATANQGSEATYESGFVIDKFPISRPNLTFSTLTVSNMSPEDSSIYLCSVMSGGSEAFFGQGTRLTVV.

The V and J genes are TRBV9 and TRBJ2-3, with 7 bases lining up with TRBD1. There are 16 residues in the CDR3. J gave up 0 bases and V 3 bases, and 7 bases lay outside the gene matches. Per the germline V gene, CDR1 is SGDLS and CDR2 is YYNGEE. CDR3: CASSGQGHTSTDTQYF. DNA for the CDR3: TGTGCCAGCAGCGGACAGGGTCATACTAGCACAGATACGCAGTATTTT.

The chain links TRBV18 to TRBJ1-3; no firm D call. This CDR3 has 14 amino acids. Deletions cut 6 bases from V and 0 bases from J, with 9 bases between. The germline gives CDR1 KGHSH, CDR2 LQKENI. In nucleotides, the CDR3 is TGTGCCAGCTCCCCCCGCGACTCTGGAAACACCATATATTTT. It encodes CASSPRDSGNTIYF.

This rearrangement joins TRBV7-8 to TRBJ2-1; 7 positions match TRBD2. CDR3 length equals 17 residues. V was pared by 5 bases and J by 2 bases, with 12 bases of the junction left unmatched. Germline V gives CDR1 SGHVS, CDR2 FQNEAQ. CDR3 coding DNA: TGTGCCAGCAGCACCTCGCCGGGACTACCAACCTACAATGAGCAGTTCTTC. Residues: CASSTSPGLPTYNEQFF.

This clone has a single count. The CDR3 DNA follows: TGTGCCAGCAGTTACCAGACTAGTTGGTCCTACAATGAGCAGTTCTTC. It specifies CASSYQTSWSYNEQFF. The gene calls are TRBV6-5 and TRBJ2-1; TRBD2 might be the D (6 bases). CDR1 is MNHEY, CDR2 SVGAGI, per germline. V was trimmed by 2 bases and J by 1 base, leaving 12 bases between them. The CDR3 is 16 residues long.

To note about this clone: The same CDR3 can be traced to other DNA sequences in this sample. The V and J genes are TRBV30 and TRBJ1-5; no firm D call. The germline CDR1 and CDR2 sequences are GTSNPN and SVGIG (reference sequence). The CDR3 is 13 amino acids. V was pared by 2 bases and J by 3 bases, with 8 bases between. The CDR3 nucleotides are TGTGCCTGGAGTCACCGCGTCAATCAGCCCCAGCATTTT. This codes for CAWSHRVNQPQHF.

This sequence joins TRBV2 and TRBJ2-7; D not resolved. Trimming cost V 10 bases and J 1 base, with 17 bases left between them. The CDR3 sequence is 14 residues long. Germline assignment: CDR1 SNHLY and CDR2 FYNNEI. The CDR3 DNA reads TGTGCCACCCGTTCTTCAATCAGGTCCTACGAGCAGTACTTC. Translation gives CATRSSIRSYEQYF.